One and the same sample provided the 9 T cell receptor beta chains below, sequenced in a study of naive and memory T cell subsets (TCRdb year 2017). The receptor library was made with UMI-ligation and nested PCR. The data were produced on an Illumina MiSeq. The beta constant-region primer was an equimolar mix of two oligonucleotides covering both TRBC1 and TRBC2. Four rounds of PCR, combining the SP2 primer with nested alpha and beta constant-region primers, were used to amplify the ligated cDNA. TCRdb's own reprocessing of the public reads used fastp at Q25 and MiXCR and kept productive beta chains. Rows merge per CDR3 protein into single entries with the most common DNA and genes. Present in this sample are some 110,000 distinct CDR3 sequences, approximately 14% of which were seen just once. Of the sample, approximately 3% is held by the ten largest clones. The antigens for these receptors are not known.

Here is what the overall study found, with its caveats: Naive repertoires, especially CD8, contained a few larger clonotypes, possibly memory cells re-expressing CD45RA.

Sequencing used naive CD8+ T cells from blood. This specimen's cell subset or site label, per the study, means: naive T cells, CD45RA high CD27+. Source of these receptors: a human donor in good health.

V usage is TRBV29-1 and J usage is TRBJ1-5; D perhaps matches TRBD1 (5 bases). This CDR3 has 15 residues. Germline V gene sequence: CDR1 SQVTM, CDR2 ANQGSEA. Trimming took 4 bases from V and 0 from J, leaving 13 bases between them. The CDR3 nucleotides read TGCAGCGTTGGGGTGGGGGGTGATAGCAATCAGCCCCAGCATTTT. Translated: CSVGVGGDSNQPQHF.

A few counts support this clonotype. The rearrangement uses TRBV20-1 and TRBJ2-3; no clear D. Germline V CDR1 and CDR2: DFQATT, SNEGSKA (reference sequence). CDR3 length: 11 residues. V lost 3 bases and J 5 bases, leaving 6 bases between the germline ends. In DNA form, the CDR3 reads TGCAGTGCTAGTCCCGTAGATACGCAGTATTTT. It translates to CSASPVDTQYF.

The J gene is TRBJ2-1, the V gene TRBV7-9; tentatively, D is TRBD2 (6 bases). Trimming removed 5 bases at V and 10 bases at J, with 18 bases between. The CDR3 covers 14 residues. Germline V gene lookup returns CDR1 SEHNR and CDR2 FQNEAQ (reference sequence). CDR3 in DNA: TGTGCCAGCAGCCCCCCCCGGGGGACGACGGAGCAGTTCTTC. Amino acids: CASSPPRGTTEQFF. The full variable domain, with the rest looked up from reference TRBV7-9 and TRBJ2-1, is DTGVSQNPRHKITKRGQNVTFRCDPISEHNRLYWYRQTLGQGPEFLTYFQNEAQLEKSRLLSDRFSAERPKGSFSTLEIQRTEQGDSAMYLCASSPPRGTTEQFFGPGTRLTVL.

This clonotype came up a few times. The V call is TRBV6-5, the J call TRBJ2-5; 9 bases map to TRBD1. Germline V gene lookup returns CDR1 MNHEY and CDR2 SVGAGI. The length of the CDR3 is 13 residues. Trimming removed 5 bases from V and 3 bases from J; junction bases left unmatched: 1. CDR3 residues: CASSRQGEETQYF. The CDR3 DNA follows: TGTGCCAGCAGTCGACAGGGGGAAGAGACCCAGTACTTC.

This clonotype occurred many times. The rearrangement links TRBV5-1 to TRBJ1-1; 7 nucleotides line up with TRBD1. The trim removed 3 bases at V and 1 base at J, leaving 6 bases unmatched. Germline assignment: CDR1 SGHRS and CDR2 YFSETQ. The CDR3 is made up of 15 amino acids. CDR3 nucleotide sequence: TGCGCCAGCAGCTCTAAACAGGGGAGGAACACTGAAGCTTTCTTT. This encodes CASSSKQGRNTEAFF.

This clonotype was seen more than once but under ten times. The rearrangement links TRBV28 to TRBJ1-5; no clear D. V was shortened by 4 bases and J by 3 bases, with 7 bases between the two germline ends. This CDR3 is built from 13 residues. Germline V gene data show CDR1 as MDHEN and CDR2 as SYDVKM. CDR3 sequence: CASSSYLNQPQHF. The CDR3 DNA is TGTGCCAGCAGTTCATACCTCAATCAGCCCCAGCATTTT.

The rearrangement uses TRBV12-3 or TRBV12-4 and TRBJ2-3; D tentatively reads TRBD1 or TRBD2 (5 bases each). Trimming removed 7 bases from V and 1 base from J, with 15 bases in between. The CDR3 has 15 amino acids. The CDR3, as DNA: TGTGCCAGCACCCGTGGGGGAGCGGGCACAGATACGCAGTATTTT. Translating it yields CASTRGGAGTDTQYF.

There are many counts of this clonotype. The chain links TRBV4-3 to TRBJ2-7; no definite D call. The germline V gene has CDR1 LGHNA and CDR2 YSLEER. Trimming took off 0 bases at V and 2 bases at J, with 14 bases between the two ends. CDR3 length equals 16 residues. CDR3 sequence (DNA): TGCGCCAGCAGCCAAGATGCCAACTTTGGGGCCTACGAGCAGTACTTC. It specifies CASSQDANFGAYEQYF.

There are many counts of this clonotype. This chain joins TRBV7-2 and TRBJ2-3; perhaps TRBD1 as D (5 bases). The CDR3 extends over 16 amino acids. The V gene's germline CDR1 is SGHTA and CDR2 FQGNSA. V lost 0 bases and J lost 2, with 12 bases in between. CDR3 amino acids: CASSLAVAGYTDTQYF. In DNA, the CDR3 is TGTGCCAGCAGCTTAGCGGTGGCAGGGTACACAGATACGCAGTATTTT.